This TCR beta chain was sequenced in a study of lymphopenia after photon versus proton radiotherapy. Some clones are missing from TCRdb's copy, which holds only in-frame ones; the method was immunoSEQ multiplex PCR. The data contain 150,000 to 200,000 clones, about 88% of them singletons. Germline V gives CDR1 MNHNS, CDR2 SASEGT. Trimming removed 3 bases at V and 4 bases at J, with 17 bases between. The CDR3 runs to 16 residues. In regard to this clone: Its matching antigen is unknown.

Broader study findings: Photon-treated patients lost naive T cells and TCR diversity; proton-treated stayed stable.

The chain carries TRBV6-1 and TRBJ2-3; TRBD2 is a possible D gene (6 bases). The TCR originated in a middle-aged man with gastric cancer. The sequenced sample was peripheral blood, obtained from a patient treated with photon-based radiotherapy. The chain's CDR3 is CASSDLGGVSPDTQYF. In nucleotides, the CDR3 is TGTGCCAGCAGTGACCTGGGGGGAGTTAGCCCAGATACGCAGTATTTT.